What follows is one T cell receptor beta chain and its context. Measured with immunoSEQ multiplex PCR; TCRdb has only the in-frame clones, and not every one. The data contain about 210,000 clones, approximately 87% of them singletons. The sample belongs to a study of blood T cell repertoires in COVID-19. Study context: Acute and convalescent COVID-19 samples came from the United States, Italy and Spain. The analysed material was cDNA or gDNA that came from T cells, B-cell-depleted T cells, or PBMCs.

Germline V CDR1 and CDR2: SGHAT, FQNNGV. The CDR3 runs 14 residues. J was trimmed by 8 bases and V by 4 bases; bases with no gene match: 10. The sample comprised peripheral blood. This chain connects TRBV11-2 to TRBJ1-1; 7 bases are a match to TRBD1. The clonotype comes from a man aged 55 to 70 who had recovered from COVID-19. The CDR3 nucleotides read TGTGCCAGCAGCTCACCCCCAGGACAGGCAGAAGCTTTCTTT. Its protein product is CASSSPPGQAEAFF.